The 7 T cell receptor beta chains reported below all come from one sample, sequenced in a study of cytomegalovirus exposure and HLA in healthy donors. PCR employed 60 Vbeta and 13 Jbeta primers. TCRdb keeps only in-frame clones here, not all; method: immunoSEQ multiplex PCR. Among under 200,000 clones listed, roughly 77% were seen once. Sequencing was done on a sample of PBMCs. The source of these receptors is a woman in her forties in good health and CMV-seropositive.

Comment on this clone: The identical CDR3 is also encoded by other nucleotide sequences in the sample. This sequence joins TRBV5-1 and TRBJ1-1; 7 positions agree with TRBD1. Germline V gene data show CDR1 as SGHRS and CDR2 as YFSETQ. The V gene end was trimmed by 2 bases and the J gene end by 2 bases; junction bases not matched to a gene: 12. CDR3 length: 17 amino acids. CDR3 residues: CASSFSPPGTANTEAFF. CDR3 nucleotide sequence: TGCGCCAGCAGCTTCTCGCCACCGGGGACAGCCAACACTGAAGCTTTCTTT. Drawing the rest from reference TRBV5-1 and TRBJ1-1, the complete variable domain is KAGVTQTPRYLIKTRGQQVTLSCSPISGHRSVSWYQQTPGQGLQFLFEYFSETQRNKGNFPGRFSGRQFSNSRSEMNVSTLELGDSALYLCASSFSPPGTANTEAFFGQGTRLTVV.

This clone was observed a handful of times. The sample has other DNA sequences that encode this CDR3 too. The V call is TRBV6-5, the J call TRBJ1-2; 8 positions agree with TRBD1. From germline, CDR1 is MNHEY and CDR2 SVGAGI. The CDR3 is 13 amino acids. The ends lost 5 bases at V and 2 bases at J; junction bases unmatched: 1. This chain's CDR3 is CASSRQGNYGYTF. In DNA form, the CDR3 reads TGTGCCAGCAGTCGACAGGGGAACTATGGCTACACCTTC.

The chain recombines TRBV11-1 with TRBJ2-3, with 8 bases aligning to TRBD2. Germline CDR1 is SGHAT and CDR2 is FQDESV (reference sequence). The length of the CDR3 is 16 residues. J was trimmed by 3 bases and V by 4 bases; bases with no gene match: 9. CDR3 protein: CASSSSLAGTTDTQYF. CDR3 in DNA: TGTGCCAGCAGCTCCAGCCTAGCGGGTACAACAGATACGCAGTATTTT.

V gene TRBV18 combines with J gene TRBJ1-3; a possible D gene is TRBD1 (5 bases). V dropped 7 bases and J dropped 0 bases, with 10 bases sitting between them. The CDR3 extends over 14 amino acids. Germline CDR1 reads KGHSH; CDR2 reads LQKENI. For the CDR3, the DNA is TGTGCCAGCTTCACCCAGGGCTCTGGAAACACCATATATTTT. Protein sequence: CASFTQGSGNTIYF.

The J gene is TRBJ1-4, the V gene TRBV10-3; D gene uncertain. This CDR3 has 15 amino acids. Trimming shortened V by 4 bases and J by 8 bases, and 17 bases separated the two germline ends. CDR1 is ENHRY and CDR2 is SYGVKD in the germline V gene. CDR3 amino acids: CAISALPTPGEKLFF. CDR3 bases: TGTGCCATCAGTGCCCTCCCTACACCGGGGGAAAAACTGTTTTTT.

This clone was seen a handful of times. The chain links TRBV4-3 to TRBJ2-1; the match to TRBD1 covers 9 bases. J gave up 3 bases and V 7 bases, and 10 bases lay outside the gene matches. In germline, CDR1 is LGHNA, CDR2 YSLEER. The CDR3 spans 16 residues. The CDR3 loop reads CASTPRMGQGYNEQFF. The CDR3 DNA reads TGCGCCAGCACCCCCCGCATGGGACAGGGCTACAATGAGCAGTTCTTC.

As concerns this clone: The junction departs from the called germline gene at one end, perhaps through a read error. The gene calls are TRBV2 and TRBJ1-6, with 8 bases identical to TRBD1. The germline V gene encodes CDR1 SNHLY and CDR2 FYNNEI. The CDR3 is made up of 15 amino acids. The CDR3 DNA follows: TGTGCCAGCAGCGAAGGACAGGGTAACGATTCACCCCTCCACTTT. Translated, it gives CASSEGQGNDSPLHF.